Sequencing of this T cell receptor beta chain was carried out in a study of neurological immune-mediated disorders. The V gene's germline CDR1 is SQVTM and CDR2 ANQGSEA. Between the trimmed V and J ends, which lost 4 bases and 6 bases, there was a span of 9 bases. The CDR3 has 12 amino acids. This clonotype was picked up many times. TCRdb re-analysed the 5' RACE reads in MiXCR, keeping a single row per CDR3 protein. The sample contains some 34,000 distinct CDR3 sequences, 1.5% of which appear only once. The unsorted libraries were made from 2 million PBMCs kept at -80 C. This rearrangement joins TRBV29-1 to TRBJ2-2; D uncertain. Sequencing was performed on PBMCs. The clonotype was recovered from a woman aged 25-40 years with multiple sclerosis. CDR3 sequence: CSVGVVAGELFF. CDR3 nucleotides: TGCAGCGTTGGAGTGGTAGCCGGGGAGCTGTTTTTT.